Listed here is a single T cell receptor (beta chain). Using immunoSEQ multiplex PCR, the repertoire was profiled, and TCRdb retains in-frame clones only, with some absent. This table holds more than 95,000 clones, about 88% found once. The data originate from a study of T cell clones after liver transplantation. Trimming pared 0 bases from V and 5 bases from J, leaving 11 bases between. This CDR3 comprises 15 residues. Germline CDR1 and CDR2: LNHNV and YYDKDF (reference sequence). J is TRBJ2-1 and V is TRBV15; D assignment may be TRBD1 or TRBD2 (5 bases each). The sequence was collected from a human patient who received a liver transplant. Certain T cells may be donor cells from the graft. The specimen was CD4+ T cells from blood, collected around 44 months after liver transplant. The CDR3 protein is CATSREAGRDNEQFF. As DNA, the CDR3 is TGTGCCACCAGCAGAGAGGCAGGGCGGGACAATGAGCAGTTCTTC.